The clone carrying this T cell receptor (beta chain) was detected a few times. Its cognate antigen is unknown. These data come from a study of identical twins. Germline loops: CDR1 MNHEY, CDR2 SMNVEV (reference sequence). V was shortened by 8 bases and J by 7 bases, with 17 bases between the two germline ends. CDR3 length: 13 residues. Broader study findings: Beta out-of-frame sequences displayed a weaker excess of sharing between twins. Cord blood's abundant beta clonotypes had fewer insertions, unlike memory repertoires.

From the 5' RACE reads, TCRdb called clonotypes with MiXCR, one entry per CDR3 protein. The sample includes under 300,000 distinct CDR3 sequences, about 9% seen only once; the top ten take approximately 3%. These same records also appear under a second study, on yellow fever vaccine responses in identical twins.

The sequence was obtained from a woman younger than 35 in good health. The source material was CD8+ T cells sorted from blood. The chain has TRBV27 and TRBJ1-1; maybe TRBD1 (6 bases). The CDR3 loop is CASGPLDRFEAFF. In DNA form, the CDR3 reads TGTGCCAGCGGTCCGTTGGACAGATTTGAAGCTTTCTTT.